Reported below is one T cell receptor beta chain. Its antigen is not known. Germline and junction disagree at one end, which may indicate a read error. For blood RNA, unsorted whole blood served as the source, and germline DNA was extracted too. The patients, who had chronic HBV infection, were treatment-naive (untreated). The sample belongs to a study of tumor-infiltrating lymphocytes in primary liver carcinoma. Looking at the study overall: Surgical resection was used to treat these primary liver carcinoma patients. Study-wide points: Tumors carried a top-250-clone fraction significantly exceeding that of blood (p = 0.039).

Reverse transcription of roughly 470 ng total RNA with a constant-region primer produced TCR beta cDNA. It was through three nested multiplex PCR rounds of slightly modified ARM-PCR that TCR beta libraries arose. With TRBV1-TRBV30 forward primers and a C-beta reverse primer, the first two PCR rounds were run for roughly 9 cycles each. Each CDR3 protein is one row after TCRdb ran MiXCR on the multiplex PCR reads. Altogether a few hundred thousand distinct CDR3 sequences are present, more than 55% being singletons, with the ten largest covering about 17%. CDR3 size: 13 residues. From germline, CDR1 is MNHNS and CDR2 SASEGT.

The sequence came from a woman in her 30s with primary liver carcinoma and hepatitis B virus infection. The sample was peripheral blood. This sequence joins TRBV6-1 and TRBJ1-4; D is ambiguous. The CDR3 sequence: CARSGLVNEKLFF. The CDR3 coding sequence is TGTGCCAGGAGTGGACTGGTTAATGAAAAACTGTTTTTT.